This record covers a single T cell receptor (beta chain). The record originates from a study of blood T cell repertoires in COVID-19. Study overall: The study drew acute and convalescent COVID-19 samples from the United States, Italy and Spain. PBMCs, B-cell-depleted T cells, or T cells provided the cDNA or gDNA that made up the material.

Method: immunoSEQ multiplex PCR; TCRdb's copy keeps in-frame clones and lacks some. Of about 170,000 clones in the sample, 88% were seen once. V lost 5 bases and J lost 11, with 23 bases in between. Germline lookup yields CDR1 SGHNT and CDR2 YYREEE (reference sequence). The CDR3 sequence is 16 residues long. The clonotype comes from a man aged 50 to 60 who had recovered from COVID-19. The chain combines TRBV5-4 with TRBJ2-6; possibly TRBD2 for D (5 bases). The sequencing sample was made of peripheral blood. CDR3 protein: CASRFNPGTSQYVLTF. The CDR3 region has the DNA TGTGCCAGCAGATTTAATCCGGGAACGTCACAGTACGTCCTGACTTTC.